The following is a T cell receptor beta chain sequence with its context. TCRdb reprocessed the 5' RACE reads via MiXCR and lists one record per CDR3 protein. Of 40,000 to 45,000 distinct CDR3 sequences in the sample, over 9% were seen once. This sample stems from a study of early T cells in non-severe SARS-CoV-2 infection. This CDR3 has 14 amino acids. The germline V gene has CDR1 DFQATT and CDR2 SNEGSKA (reference sequence). V lost 3 bases to trimming and J lost 5 bases; unmatched junction nucleotides: 7. Sample: whole blood. The V and J genes are TRBV20-1 and TRBJ2-5, with 9 bases aligning to TRBD2. The TCR comes from an adult who was a healthcare worker with PCR-confirmed SARS-CoV-2 infection or an uninfected control (not recorded which). The CDR3 sequence: CSASQRGADETQYF. The CDR3, as DNA: TGCAGTGCTAGTCAGCGGGGGGCGGATGAGACCCAGTACTTC.